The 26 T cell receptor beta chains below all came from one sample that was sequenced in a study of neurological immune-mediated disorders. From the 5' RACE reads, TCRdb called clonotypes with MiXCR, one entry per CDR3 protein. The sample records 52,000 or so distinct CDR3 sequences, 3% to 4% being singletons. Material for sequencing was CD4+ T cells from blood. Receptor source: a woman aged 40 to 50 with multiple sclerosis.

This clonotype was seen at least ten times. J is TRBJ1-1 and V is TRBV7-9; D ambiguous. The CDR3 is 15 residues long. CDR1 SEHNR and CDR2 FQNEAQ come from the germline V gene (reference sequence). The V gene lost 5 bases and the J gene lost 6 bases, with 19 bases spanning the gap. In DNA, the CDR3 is TGTGCCAGCAGCCCTAGAGGCAGCCAAGTCGCTGAAGCTTTCTTT. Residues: CASSPRGSQVAEAFF.

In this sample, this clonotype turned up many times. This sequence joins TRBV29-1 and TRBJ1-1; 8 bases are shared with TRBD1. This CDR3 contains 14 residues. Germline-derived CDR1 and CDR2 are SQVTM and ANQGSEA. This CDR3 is CGVQGARMNTEAFF. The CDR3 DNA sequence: TGCGGAGTGCAGGGGGCAAGAATGAACACTGAAGCTTTCTTT.

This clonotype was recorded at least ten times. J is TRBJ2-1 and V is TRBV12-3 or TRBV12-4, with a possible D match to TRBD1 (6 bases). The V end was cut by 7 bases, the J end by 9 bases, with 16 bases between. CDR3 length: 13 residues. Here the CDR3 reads CASTTQGRGEQFF. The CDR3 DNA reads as TGTGCCAGCACCACACAGGGAAGGGGTGAGCAGTTCTTC.

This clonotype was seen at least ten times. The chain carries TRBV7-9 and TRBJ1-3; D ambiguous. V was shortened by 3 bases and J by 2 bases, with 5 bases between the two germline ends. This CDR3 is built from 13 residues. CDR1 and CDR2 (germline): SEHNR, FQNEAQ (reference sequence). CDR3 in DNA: TGTGCCAGCAGCTTTCTGACTGGAAACACCATATATTTT. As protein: CASSFLTGNTIYF.

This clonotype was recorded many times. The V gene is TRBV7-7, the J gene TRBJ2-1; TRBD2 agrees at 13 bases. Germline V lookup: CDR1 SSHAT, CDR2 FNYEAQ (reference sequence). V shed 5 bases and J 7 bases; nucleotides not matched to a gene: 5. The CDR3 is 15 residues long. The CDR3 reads CASSPQLAGGNEQFF. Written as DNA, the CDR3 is TGTGCCAGCAGCCCCCAACTAGCGGGGGGGAATGAGCAGTTCTTC.

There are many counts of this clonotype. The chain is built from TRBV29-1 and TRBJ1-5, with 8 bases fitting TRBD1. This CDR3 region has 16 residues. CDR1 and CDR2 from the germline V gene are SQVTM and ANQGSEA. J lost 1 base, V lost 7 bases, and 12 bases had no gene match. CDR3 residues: CSAFYPRDRSNQPQHF. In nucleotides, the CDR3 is TGCAGCGCCTTTTACCCGCGGGACAGGAGCAATCAGCCCCAGCATTTT.

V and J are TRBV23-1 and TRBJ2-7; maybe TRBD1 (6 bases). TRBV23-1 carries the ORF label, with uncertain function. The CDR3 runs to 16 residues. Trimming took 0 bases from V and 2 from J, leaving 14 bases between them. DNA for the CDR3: TGCGCCAGCAGTCAATCTCGGCCGGCAGGGGCCTACGAGCAGTACTTC. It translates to CASSQSRPAGAYEQYF.

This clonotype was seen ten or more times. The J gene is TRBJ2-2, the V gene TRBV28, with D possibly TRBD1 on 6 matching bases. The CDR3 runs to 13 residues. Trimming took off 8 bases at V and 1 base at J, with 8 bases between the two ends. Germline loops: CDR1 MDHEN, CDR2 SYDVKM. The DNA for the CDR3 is TGTGCCAGCTTGGACAGGAACACCGGGGAGCTGTTTTTT. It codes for CASLDRNTGELFF.

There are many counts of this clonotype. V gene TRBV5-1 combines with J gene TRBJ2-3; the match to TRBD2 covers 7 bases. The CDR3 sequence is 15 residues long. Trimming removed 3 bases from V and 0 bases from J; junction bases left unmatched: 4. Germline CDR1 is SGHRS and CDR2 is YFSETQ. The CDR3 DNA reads TGCGCCAGCAGCTCACTAGCGAGTAGCACAGATACGCAGTATTTT. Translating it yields CASSSLASSTDTQYF. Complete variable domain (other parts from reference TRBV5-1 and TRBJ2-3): KAGVTQTPRYLIKTRGQQVTLSCSPISGHRSVSWYQQTPGQGLQFLFEYFSETQRNKGNFPGRFSGRQFSNSRSEMNVSTLELGDSALYLCASSSLASSTDTQYFGPGTRLTVL.

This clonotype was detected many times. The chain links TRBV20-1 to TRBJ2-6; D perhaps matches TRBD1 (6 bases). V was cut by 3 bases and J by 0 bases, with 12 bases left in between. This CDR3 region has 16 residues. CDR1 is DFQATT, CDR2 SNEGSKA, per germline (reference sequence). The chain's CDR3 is CSASDRRSSGANVLTF. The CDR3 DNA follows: TGCAGTGCTAGCGACAGGAGATCCTCTGGGGCCAACGTCCTGACTTTC.

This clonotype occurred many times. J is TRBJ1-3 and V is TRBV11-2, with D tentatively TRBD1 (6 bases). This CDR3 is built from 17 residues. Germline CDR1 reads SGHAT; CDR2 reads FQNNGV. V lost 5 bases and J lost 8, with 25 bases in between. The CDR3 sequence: CASSLSQYQGSGDTIYF. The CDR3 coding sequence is TGTGCCAGCAGCCTATCGCAATACCAGGGGTCGGGTGACACCATATATTTT.

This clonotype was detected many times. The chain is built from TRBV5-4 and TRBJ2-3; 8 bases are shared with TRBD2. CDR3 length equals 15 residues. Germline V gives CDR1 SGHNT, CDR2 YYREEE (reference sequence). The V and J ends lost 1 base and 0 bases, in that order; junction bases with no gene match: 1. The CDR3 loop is CASSLLAGSTDTQYF. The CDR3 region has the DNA TGTGCCAGCAGCTTGTTAGCGGGGAGCACAGATACGCAGTATTTT.

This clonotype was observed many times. CDR3 DNA sequence: TGCGCCAGCAGTGAGACCAGAGTGAACACTGAAGCTTTCTTT. Amino acid sequence: CASSETRVNTEAFF. This chain joins TRBV10-2 and TRBJ1-1; D gene unclear. The CDR3 extends over 14 amino acids. Trimming removed 2 bases from V and 0 bases from J, with 7 bases in between. Looked up from germline, CDR1 is WSHSY and CDR2 is SAAADI.

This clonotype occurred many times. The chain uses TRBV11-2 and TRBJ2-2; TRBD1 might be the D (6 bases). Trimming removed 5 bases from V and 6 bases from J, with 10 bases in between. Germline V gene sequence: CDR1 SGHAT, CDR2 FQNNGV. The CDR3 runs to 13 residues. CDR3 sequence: CASSATGPGELFF. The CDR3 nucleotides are TGTGCCAGCAGCGCTACAGGGCCCGGGGAGCTGTTTTTT. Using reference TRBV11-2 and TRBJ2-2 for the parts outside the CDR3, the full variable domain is EAGVAQSPRYKIIEKRQSVAFWCNPISGHATLYWYQQILGQGPKLLIQFQNNGVVDDSQLPKDRFSAERLKGVDSTLKIQPAKLEDSAVYLCASSATGPGELFFGEGSRLTVL.

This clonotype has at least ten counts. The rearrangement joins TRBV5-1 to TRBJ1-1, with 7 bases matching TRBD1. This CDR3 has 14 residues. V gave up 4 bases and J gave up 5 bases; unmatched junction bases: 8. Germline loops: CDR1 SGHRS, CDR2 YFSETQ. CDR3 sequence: CASSPPAGGTEAFF. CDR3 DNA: TGCGCCAGCAGCCCCCCGGCAGGGGGGACTGAAGCTTTCTTT.

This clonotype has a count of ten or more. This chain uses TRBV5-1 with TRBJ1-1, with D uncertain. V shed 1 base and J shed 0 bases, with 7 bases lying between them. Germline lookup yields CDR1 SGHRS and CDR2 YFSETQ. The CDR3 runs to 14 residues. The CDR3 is CASSLFRMNTEAFF. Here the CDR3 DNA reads TGCGCCAGCAGCTTGTTCAGGATGAACACTGAAGCTTTCTTT.

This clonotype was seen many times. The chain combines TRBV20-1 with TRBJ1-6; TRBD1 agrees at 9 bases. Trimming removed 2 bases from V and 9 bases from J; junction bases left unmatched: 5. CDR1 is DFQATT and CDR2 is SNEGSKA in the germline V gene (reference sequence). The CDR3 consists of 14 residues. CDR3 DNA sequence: TGCAGTGCTAGACCCGGGACAGGGAGTTCACCCCTCCACTTT. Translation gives CSARPGTGSSPLHF.

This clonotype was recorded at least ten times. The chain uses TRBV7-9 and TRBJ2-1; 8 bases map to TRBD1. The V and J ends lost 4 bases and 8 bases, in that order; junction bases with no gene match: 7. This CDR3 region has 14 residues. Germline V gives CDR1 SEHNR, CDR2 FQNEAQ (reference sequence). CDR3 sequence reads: CASSYDRGSHEQFF. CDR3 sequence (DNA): TGTGCCAGCAGCTACGACAGGGGTTCGCATGAGCAGTTCTTC.

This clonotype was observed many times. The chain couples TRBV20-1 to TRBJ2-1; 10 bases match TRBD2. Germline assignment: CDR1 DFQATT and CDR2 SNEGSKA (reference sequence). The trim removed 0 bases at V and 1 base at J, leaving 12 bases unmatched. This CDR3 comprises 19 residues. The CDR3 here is CSARDPKASGGRSYNEQFF. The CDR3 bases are TGCAGTGCTAGAGATCCTAAAGCTAGCGGGGGCAGGTCCTACAATGAGCAGTTCTTC.

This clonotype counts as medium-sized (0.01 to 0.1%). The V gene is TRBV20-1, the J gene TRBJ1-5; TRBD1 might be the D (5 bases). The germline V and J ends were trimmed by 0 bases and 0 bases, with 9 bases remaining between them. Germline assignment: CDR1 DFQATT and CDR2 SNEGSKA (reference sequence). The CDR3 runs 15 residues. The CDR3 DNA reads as TGCAGTGCTAGAGAGGCGGGGGATAGCAATCAGCCCCAGCATTTT. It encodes CSAREAGDSNQPQHF.

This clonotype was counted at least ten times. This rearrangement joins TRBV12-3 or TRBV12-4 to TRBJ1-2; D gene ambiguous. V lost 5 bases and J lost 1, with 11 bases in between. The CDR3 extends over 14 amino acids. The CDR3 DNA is TGTGCCAGCAGTACCTTCGGAATTAACTATGGCTACACCTTC. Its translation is CASSTFGINYGYTF.

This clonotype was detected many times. The CDR3 protein is CASSPDRPSAYNEQFF. The CDR3 DNA reads as TGCGCCAGCAGTCCCGACAGGCCGTCGGCCTACAATGAGCAGTTCTTC. V is TRBV5-1 and J is TRBJ2-1; possible D gene TRBD1, 6 bases. Germline CDR1 and CDR2: SGHRS and YFSETQ. V was clipped by 5 bases and J by 2 bases, with 17 bases between them. This CDR3 has 16 amino acids.

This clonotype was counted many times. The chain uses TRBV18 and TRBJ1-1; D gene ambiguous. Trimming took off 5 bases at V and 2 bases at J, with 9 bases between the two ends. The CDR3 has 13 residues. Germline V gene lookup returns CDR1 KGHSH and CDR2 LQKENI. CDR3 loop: CASSAQLNTEAFF. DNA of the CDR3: TGTGCCAGCTCAGCGCAGCTAAACACTGAAGCTTTCTTT.

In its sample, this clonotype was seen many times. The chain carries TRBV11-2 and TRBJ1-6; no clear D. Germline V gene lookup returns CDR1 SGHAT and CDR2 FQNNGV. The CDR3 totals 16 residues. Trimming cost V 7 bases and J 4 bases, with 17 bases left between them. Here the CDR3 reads CASKITPGPYNSPLHF. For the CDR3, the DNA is TGTGCCAGCAAAATAACACCGGGCCCGTATAATTCACCCCTCCACTTT.

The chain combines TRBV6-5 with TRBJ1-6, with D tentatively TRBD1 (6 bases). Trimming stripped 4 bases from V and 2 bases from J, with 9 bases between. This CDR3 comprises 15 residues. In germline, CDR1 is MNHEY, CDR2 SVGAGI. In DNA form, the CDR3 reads TGTGCCAGCAGTTTCAGGGGCACCTATAATTCACCCCTCCACTTT. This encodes CASSFRGTYNSPLHF.

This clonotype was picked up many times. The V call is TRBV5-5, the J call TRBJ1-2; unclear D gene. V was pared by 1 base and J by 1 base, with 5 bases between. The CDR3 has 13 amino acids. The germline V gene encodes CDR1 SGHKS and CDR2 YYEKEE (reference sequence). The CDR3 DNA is TGTGCCAGCAGCTTGCAAGTTAACTATGGCTACACCTTC. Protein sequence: CASSLQVNYGYTF.